This T cell receptor (beta chain) was documented in a study of cytomegalovirus exposure and HLA in healthy donors. PCR was performed using 60 Vbeta and 13 Jbeta primers. The method was immunoSEQ multiplex PCR; TCRdb's version includes in-frame clones alone and lacks a portion of them. The sample comprises around 130,000 clones, roughly 80% of which are singletons, and 1% to 1.5% rests with the top ten. This clone was seen a single time. The CDR3 runs 14 residues. V shed 2 bases and J shed 5 bases, with 15 bases lying between them. The germline CDR1 and CDR2 sequences are SQVTM and ANQGSEA. This chain links TRBV29-1 with TRBJ2-5; maybe TRBD2 (5 bases). This receptor was obtained from a girl aged 2 to 9 in good health and CMV-seronegative. Sequencing was done on a sample of PBMCs. The CDR3 is CSVEFEGGMETQYF. In nucleotides, the CDR3 is TGCAGCGTTGAATTTGAGGGTGGAATGGAGACCCAGTACTTC.